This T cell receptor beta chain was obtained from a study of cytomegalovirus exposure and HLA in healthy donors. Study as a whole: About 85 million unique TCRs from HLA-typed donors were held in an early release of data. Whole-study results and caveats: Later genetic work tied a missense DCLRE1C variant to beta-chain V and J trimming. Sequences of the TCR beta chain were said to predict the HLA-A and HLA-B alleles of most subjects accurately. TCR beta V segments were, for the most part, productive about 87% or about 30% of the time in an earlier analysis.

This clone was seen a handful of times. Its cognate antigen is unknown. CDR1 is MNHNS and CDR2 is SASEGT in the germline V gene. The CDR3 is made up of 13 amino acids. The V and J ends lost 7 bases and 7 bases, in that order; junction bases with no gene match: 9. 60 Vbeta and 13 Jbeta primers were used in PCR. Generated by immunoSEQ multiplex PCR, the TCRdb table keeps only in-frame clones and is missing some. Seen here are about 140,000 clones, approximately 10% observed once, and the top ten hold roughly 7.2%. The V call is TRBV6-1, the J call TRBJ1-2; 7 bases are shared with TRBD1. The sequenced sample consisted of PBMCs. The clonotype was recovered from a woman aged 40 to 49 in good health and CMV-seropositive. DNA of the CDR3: TGTGCCAGCACCCCTACAGGGGTAGGTGGCTACACCTTC. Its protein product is CASTPTGVGGYTF.